This T cell receptor (beta chain) was retrieved from a study of T cells after yellow fever vaccination. The V end was cut by 4 bases, the J end by 1 base, with 8 bases between. The CDR3 contains 14 residues. Germline V CDR1 and CDR2: MNHEY, SVGAGI. Study-level findings and limits: Clonotypes appearing in both CD4 and CD8 compartments existed, and their share was small.

The table lists this clonotype with a few counts. The antigen remains undetermined. TCRdb fed the 5' RACE reads into MiXCR, producing one record per CDR3 protein. The table records approximately 510,000 distinct CDR3 sequences, about a fifth of them present only once. This sequence joins TRBV6-5 and TRBJ1-5; no reliable D call. Sequencing was performed on PBMCs, taken less than 25 days after the first yellow fever vaccination. The receptor was isolated from a man younger than 35 who received the YFV17D yellow fever vaccine. CDR3 bases: TGTGCCAGCAGTTGGGGTGGGAGCAATCAGCCCCAGCATTTT. Translating gives CASSWGGSNQPQHF.